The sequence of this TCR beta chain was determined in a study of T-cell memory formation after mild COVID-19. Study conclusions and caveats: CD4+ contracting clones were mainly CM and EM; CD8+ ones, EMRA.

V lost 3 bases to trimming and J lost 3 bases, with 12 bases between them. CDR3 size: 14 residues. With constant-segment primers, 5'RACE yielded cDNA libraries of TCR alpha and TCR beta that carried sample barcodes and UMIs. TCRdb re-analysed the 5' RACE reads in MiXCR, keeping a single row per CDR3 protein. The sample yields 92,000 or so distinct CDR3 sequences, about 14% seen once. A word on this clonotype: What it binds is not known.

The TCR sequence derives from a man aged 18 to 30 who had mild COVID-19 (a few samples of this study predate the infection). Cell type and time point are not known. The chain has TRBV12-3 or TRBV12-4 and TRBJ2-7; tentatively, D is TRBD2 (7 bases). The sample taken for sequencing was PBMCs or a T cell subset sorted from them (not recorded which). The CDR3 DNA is TGTGCCAGCAGTTTTTGGGGGGGCGGCTACGAGCAGTACTTC. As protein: CASSFWGGGYEQYF.